This TCR beta chain was recorded in a study of control samples from healthy donors and cancer patients. The assay was immunoSEQ multiplex PCR, and TCRdb's table has in-frame clones only and misses some. Of about 120,000 clones detected, approximately 88% appear once; the ten largest clones hold 30% to 40%. Trimming at V came to 3 bases and at J to 3 bases, leaving 5 bases not matched to a gene. This CDR3 is built from 14 residues. Per germline, CDR1 LNHDA and CDR2 SQIVND (reference sequence). The sequence was obtained from a man aged 45-65 years in good health. V and J are TRBV19 and TRBJ2-7; 7 nucleotides match TRBD1. Source material: blood. CDR3 bases: TGTGCCAGTAGTATGAGGGGGCCCCACTACGAGCAGTACTTC. Encoded protein: CASSMRGPHYEQYF.